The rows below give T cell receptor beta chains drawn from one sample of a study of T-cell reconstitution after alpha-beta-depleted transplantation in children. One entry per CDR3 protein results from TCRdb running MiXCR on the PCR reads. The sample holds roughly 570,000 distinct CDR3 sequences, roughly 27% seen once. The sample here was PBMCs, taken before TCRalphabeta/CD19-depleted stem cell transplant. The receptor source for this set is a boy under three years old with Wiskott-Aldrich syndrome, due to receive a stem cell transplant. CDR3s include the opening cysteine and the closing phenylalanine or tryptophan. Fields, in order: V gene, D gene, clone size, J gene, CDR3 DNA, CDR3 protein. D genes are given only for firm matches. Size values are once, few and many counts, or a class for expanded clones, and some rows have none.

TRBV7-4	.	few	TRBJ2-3	TGTGCCAGCAGCCCCCGGGACACCCGCACAGATACGCAGTATTTT	CASSPRDTRTDTQYF
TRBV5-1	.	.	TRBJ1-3	TGCGCCAGCAGCTTGGAGGGCAGGACCTCTGGAAACACCATATATTTT	CASSLEGRTSGNTIYF
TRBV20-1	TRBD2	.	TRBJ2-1	TGCAGTGCTAGGGGGACTAGCGGGGCCAATGAGCAGTTCTTC	CSARGTSGANEQFF
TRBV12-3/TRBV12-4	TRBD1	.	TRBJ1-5	TGTGCCAGTGGCCCACAGGGGTATGGGGGTAGCAATCAGCCCCAGCATTTT	CASGPQGYGGSNQPQHF
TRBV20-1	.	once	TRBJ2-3	TGCAGTGTCAAAAGGACAAGTCGCACCGATACGCAGTATTTT	CSVKRTSRTDTQYF
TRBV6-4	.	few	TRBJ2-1	TGTGCCAGCAGAGTAGACAGCGGACTTAACAATGAGCAGTTCTTC	CASRVDSGLNNEQFF
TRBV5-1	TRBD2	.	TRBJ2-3	TGCGCCAGCAGCTTGGCGTCTAGCGGAGTCAGGGCAGATACGCAGTATTTT	CASSLASSGVRADTQYF
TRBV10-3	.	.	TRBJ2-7	TGTGCCATCAGTGAGGGGGACCAAAACTCCTACGAGCAGTACTTC	CAISEGDQNSYEQYF
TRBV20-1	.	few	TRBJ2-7	TGCAGTGCTAGAGAAGGGGGAGGCGGCGAGCAGTACTTC	CSAREGGGGEQYF
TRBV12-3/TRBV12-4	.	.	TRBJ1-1	TGTGCCAGCAGTTTTGATCAGCAGCAAGGCAGGCCTAACACTGAAGCTTTCTTT	CASSFDQQQGRPNTEAFF
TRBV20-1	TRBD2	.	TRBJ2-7	TGCAGTGCCATACCTAGCGGGAGGGCCGGCGAGCAGTACTTC	CSAIPSGRAGEQYF
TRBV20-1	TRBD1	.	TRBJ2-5	TGCAGTCAACACCCAACAGGGGGCTTAGGGGAGACCCAGTACTTC	CSQHPTGGLGETQYF
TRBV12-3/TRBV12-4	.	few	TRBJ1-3	TGTGCCAGCAGTGTTAGGACAACCGGGAAATTCTCTGGAAACACCATATATTTT	CASSVRTTGKFSGNTIYF
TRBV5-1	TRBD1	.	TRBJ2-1	TGCGCCAGCAGCCCCGACAGGGGCCAGGGCATGAATGAGCAGTTCTTC	CASSPDRGQGMNEQFF
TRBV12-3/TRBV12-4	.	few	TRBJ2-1	TGTGCCAGCAGCTTGAATAGGGCCGATGGGTATGAGCAGTTCTTC	CASSLNRADGYEQFF
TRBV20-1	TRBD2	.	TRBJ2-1	TGCAGTGATATGGGGCCACGGGAGGGCCGTGTTAGTGAGCAGTTCTTC	CSDMGPREGRVSEQFF
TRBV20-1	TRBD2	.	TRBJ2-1	TGCAGTGCATTGCTCGGACTAGCGGGGATAAATGAGCAGTTCTTC	CSALLGLAGINEQFF
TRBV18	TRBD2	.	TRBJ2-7	TGTGCCAGCTCACGGAGTAGCGGGGCCTCCTACGAGCAGTACTTC	CASSRSSGASYEQYF
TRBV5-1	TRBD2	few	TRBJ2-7	TGCGCCAGCAGCTTGTGGCCCCTAGCGGTCGAGCAGTACTTC	CASSLWPLAVEQYF
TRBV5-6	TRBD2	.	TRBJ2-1	TGTGCCAGCAGCTTAATGGCCGGGACTAGCGGGAATAATGAGCAGTTCTTC	CASSLMAGTSGNNEQFF
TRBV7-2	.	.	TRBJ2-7	TGTGCCAGCAGCTTAGTTGGTTGGGACTACGAGCAGTACTTC	CASSLVGWDYEQYF
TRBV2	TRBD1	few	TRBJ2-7	TGTGCCAGCAGCGTGGGCGTTAGGGGGCTTCCCTCCTACGAGCAGTACTTC	CASSVGVRGLPSYEQYF
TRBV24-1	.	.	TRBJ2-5	TGTGCCACCAGTGACCGGATGGGGGAGACCCAGTACTTC	CATSDRMGETQYF
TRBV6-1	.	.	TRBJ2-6	TGTGCCGAGGACTCTGGGGCCAACGTCCTGACTTTC	CAEDSGANVLTF
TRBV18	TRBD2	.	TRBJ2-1	TGTGCCAGCTCACCGAAGGGGTCTAGCGGGCCGAATGAGCAGTTCTTC	CASSPKGSSGPNEQFF
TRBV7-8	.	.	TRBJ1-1	TGTGCCAGCAGCTCCCAAGAGGGGGATAGTGAAGCTTTCTTT	CASSSQEGDSEAFF
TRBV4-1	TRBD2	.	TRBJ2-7	TGCGCCAGCAGCCAAGCGGCGTCTCAGCGGGAGCGGGCCGAGCAGTACTTC	CASSQAASQRERAEQYF
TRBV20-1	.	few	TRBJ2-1	TGCAGTGCTATGGTCGGGGACACCCTAAACAATGAGCAGTTCTTC	CSAMVGDTLNNEQFF
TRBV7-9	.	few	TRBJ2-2	TGTGCCAGCAGCTTATCGGGCGGTTCCGGGGAGCTGTTTTTT	CASSLSGGSGELFF
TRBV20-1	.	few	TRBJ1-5	TGCAGTGCTTCAGCGGCAGGGTATAGCAATCAGCCCCAGCATTTT	CSASAAGYSNQPQHF
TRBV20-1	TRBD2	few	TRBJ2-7	TGCAGTGCTAGAGTGGCTAGCGGGCGGCCGGGCTCCTACGAGCAGTACTTC	CSARVASGRPGSYEQYF
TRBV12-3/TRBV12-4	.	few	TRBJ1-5	TGTGCCAGCACCCTATGGGATGGGAGCGAGCCCCAGCATTTT	CASTLWDGSEPQHF
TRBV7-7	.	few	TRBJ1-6	TGTGCCAGCAGCTCCGAGGAGGGAAAATCACCCCTCCACTTT	CASSSEEGKSPLHF
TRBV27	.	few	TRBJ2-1	TGTGCCAGCAGTTTAAAGGGGAGAAATGAGCAGTTCTTC	CASSLKGRNEQFF
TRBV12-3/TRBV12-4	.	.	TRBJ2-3	TGTGCCAGCAGTTTTCACACAAGCCCGTATTTT	CASSFHTSPYF
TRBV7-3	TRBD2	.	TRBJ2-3	TGTGCCAGCAGCCCCCAGGTTAGCGGGAGATGGACAGATACGCAGTATTTT	CASSPQVSGRWTDTQYF
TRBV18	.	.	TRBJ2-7	TGTGCCAGCTCACCTCCGGGCCCAAGCTCCTACGAGCAGTACTTC	CASSPPGPSSYEQYF
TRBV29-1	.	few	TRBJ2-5	TGCAGCGTTGAATCGTGGCTCCAAGAGACCCAGTACTTC	CSVESWLQETQYF
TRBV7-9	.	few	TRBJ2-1	TGTGCCAGCAGCTCAATCTCTAGATCCCGCTCCTACAATGAGCAGTTCTTC	CASSSISRSRSYNEQFF
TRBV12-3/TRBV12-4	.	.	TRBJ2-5	TGTGCCAGCAGTGTAGGCACAGGGCGCCAAGAGACCCAGTACTTC	CASSVGTGRQETQYF
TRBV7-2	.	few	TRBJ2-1	TGTGCCAGCAGCTTAGGGTTGCTAGCCTACAATGAGCAGTTCTTC	CASSLGLLAYNEQFF
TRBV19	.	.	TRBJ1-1	TGTGCCAGTAGTACGGGACCTACTAACACTGAAGCTTTCTTT	CASSTGPTNTEAFF
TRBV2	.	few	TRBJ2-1	TGTGCCAGCACCCTAGCGAGCTCCTACAATGAGCAGTTCTTC	CASTLASSYNEQFF
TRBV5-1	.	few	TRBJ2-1	TGCGCCAGCAGCTTGGTCCTGGAGGGTGAGCAGTTCTTC	CASSLVLEGEQFF
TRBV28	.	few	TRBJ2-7	TGTGCCAGCAGTGGGGCTATCCCCTCCTACGAGCAGTACTTC	CASSGAIPSYEQYF
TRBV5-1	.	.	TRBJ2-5	TGCGCCAGCAGCTTGGGAAGGAGGAACATCCAAGAGACCCAGTACTTC	CASSLGRRNIQETQYF
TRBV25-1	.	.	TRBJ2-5	TGTGCCAGCAGTCGGGATCAGCGGAAGTACCAAGAGACCCAGTACTTC	CASSRDQRKYQETQYF
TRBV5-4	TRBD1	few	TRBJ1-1	TGTGCCAGCAGCGGAACGACAGGGGGTGGGACTGAAGCTTTCTTT	CASSGTTGGGTEAFF